The rows below give T cell receptor beta chains drawn from one sample of a study of T cells in Graves' hyperthyroidism and ophthalmopathy. One entry per CDR3 protein results from TCRdb running MiXCR on the multiplex PCR reads. This table has some 500,000 distinct CDR3 sequences, 24% appearing once. Sequenced sample: blood. These receptors were taken from a woman younger than 45 with Graves' ophthalmopathy. CDR3s include the opening cysteine and the closing phenylalanine or tryptophan. Each record gives: J gene, V gene, D gene, clone size, CDR3 protein, CDR3 DNA. A D gene is named only where the DNA matches it firmly. Clone sizes are given selectively: once, few, many, or a class where the clone is expanded.

TRBJ2-2 | TRBV20-1 | TRBD2 | many | CSASVLAGRTGELFF | TGCAGTGCTAGCGTGCTAGCGGGGCGGACCGGGGAGCTGTTTTTT
TRBJ1-6 | TRBV6-2/TRBV6-3 | TRBD1 | NA | CASSYDRGNSPLHF | TGTGCCAGCAGTTACGACAGGGGAAATTCACCCCTCCACTTT
TRBJ2-7 | TRBV19 | NA | many | CASSIGHGFSYEQYF | TGTGCCAGTAGTATAGGTCACGGCTTCTCCTACGAGCAGTACTTC
TRBJ2-7 | TRBV12-3/TRBV12-4 | TRBD1 | few | CASRAGTAGFYEQYF | TGTGCCAGCAGGGCCGGGACAGCAGGTTTCTACGAGCAGTACTTC
TRBJ2-5 | TRBV6-5 | TRBD2 | many | CASSYPRGGLQETQYF | TGTGCCAGCAGTTACCCTCGGGGGGGGCTCCAAGAGACCCAGTACTTC
TRBJ1-5 | TRBV6-2/TRBV6-3 | TRBD1 | NA | CASSRPGGGDQPQHF | TGTGCCAGCAGCCGGCCAGGGGGCGGGGATCAGCCCCAGCATTTT
TRBJ1-1 | TRBV6-1 | NA | NA | CASSVRYSDTEAFF | TGTGCCAGCAGTGTGAGATACAGTGACACTGAAGCTTTCTTT
TRBJ2-7 | TRBV6-1 | NA | few | CASSPRQYPTEQYF | TGTGCCAGCAGTCCCCGACAGTACCCTACGGAGCAGTACTTC
TRBJ2-5 | TRBV20-1 | NA | NA | CSARDRLRETQYF | TGCAGTGCTAGAGATAGGCTCCGGGAGACCCAGTACTTC
TRBJ1-2 | TRBV7-9 | NA | many | CASSLGRSAYGYTF | TGTGCCAGCAGCTTAGGCAGGTCTGCCTATGGCTACACCTTC
TRBJ1-2 | TRBV24-1 | NA | few | CATSDFAVNYGYTF | TGTGCCACCAGTGATTTTGCGGTTAACTATGGCTACACCTTC
TRBJ1-1 | TRBV27 | NA | many | CASSEDKKAAFF | TGTGCCAGCAGTGAAGACAAGAAGGCAGCTTTCTTT
TRBJ2-5 | TRBV27 | NA | NA | CASSPEAPETTQYF | TGTGCCAGCAGTCCTGAAGCCCCGGAGACGACCCAGTACTTC
TRBJ2-7 | TRBV12-3/TRBV12-4 | TRBD1 | many | CASSSGTGLNEQYF | TGTGCCAGCAGTTCCGGGACAGGGCTGAACGAGCAGTACTTC
TRBJ2-5 | TRBV3-1 | NA | many | CASSRGPEQETQYF | TGTGCCAGCAGCCGCGGACCCGAACAAGAGACCCAGTACTTC
TRBJ2-7 | TRBV28 | TRBD1 | many | CASSFAGQGAEQYF | TGTGCCAGCAGTTTCGCAGGACAGGGGGCTGAGCAGTACTTC
TRBJ1-2 | TRBV18 | TRBD1 | few | CASSPEGQGGGYTF | TGTGCCAGCTCACCGGAGGGACAGGGAGGCGGCTACACCTTC
TRBJ1-5 | TRBV2 | NA | many | CASRKNQPQHF | TGTGCCAGCAGAAAGAATCAGCCCCAGCATTTT
TRBJ1-1 | TRBV6-2/TRBV6-3 | NA | many | CASSYDRGWVNTEAFF | TGTGCCAGCAGTTACGACCGGGGTTGGGTGAACACTGAAGCTTTCTTT
TRBJ2-5 | TRBV28 | NA | many | CASSSPPQETQYF | TGTGCCAGCAGTTCCCCCCCCCAAGAGACCCAGTACTTC